Below are 5 T cell receptor beta chains sequenced from a single sample in a study of T-cell reconstitution after alpha-beta-depleted transplantation in children. Unique molecular identifiers were used to barcode this TCRbeta library. TCRdb redid the calling of the PCR reads with MiXCR, one entry per CDR3 protein. The profile shows about 76,000 distinct CDR3 sequences, about 14% of them singletons. The sample here was PBMCs, mostly from graft donor cells, taken 180 days after TCRalphabeta/CD19-depleted stem cell transplant. All receptors come from a male patient between 2 and 10 years old who had a stem cell transplant for acute lymphoblastic leukemia, so the T cells may come from the graft donor.

V usage is TRBV5-1 and J usage is TRBJ2-2; the D gene could be TRBD1 or TRBD2 (5 bases each). The CDR3 loop spans 17 amino acids. Trimming pared 0 bases from V and 2 bases from J, leaving 14 bases between. CDR1 SGHRS and CDR2 YFSETQ come from the germline V gene. The CDR3 reads CASSLEGRGVNTGELFF. The CDR3 DNA sequence: TGCGCCAGCAGCTTGGAGGGGAGAGGGGTTAACACCGGGGAGCTGTTTTTT.

This clonotype has just a few counts. This sequence joins TRBV6-1 and TRBJ1-1, with TRBD1 as a possible D gene (5 bases). Trimming removed 1 base from V and 10 bases from J, with 10 bases in between. Germline V gives CDR1 MNHNS, CDR2 SASEGT. There are 12 residues in the CDR3. The CDR3 protein is CASSEGGAGAFF. DNA for the CDR3: TGTGCCAGCAGTGAAGGGGGCGCGGGAGCTTTCTTT.

Many counts were recorded for this clonotype. This chain links TRBV7-6 with TRBJ2-7; D is perhaps TRBD1 (6 bases). CDR3 length: 15 residues. Between the trimmed V and J ends, which lost 3 bases and 4 bases, there was a span of 16 bases. Germline V gene lookup returns CDR1 SGHVS and CDR2 FNYEAQ. CDR3 region: CASSLGTLGRYEQYF. The CDR3 nucleotides are TGTGCCAGCAGCTTGGGGACACTGGGTCGGTACGAGCAGTACTTC.

The rearrangement joins TRBV28 to TRBJ2-5; perhaps TRBD2 as D (6 bases). This CDR3 is built from 14 residues. CDR1 MDHEN and CDR2 SYDVKM come from the germline V gene. V lost 7 bases and J lost 2, with 14 bases in between. The CDR3 nucleotides read TGTGCCAGCACCTTTGGGGGGAGACAAGAGACCCAGTACTTC. It codes for CASTFGGRQETQYF.

This clonotype was seen repeatedly, ten times or more. The gene calls are TRBV7-9 and TRBJ1-1; no reliable D call. Trimming pared 2 bases from V and 6 bases from J, leaving 4 bases between. CDR1 is SEHNR, CDR2 FQNEAQ, per germline (reference sequence). The CDR3 consists of 11 residues. The CDR3 DNA reads as TGTGCCAGCAGCTTACAACCTGAAGCTTTCTTT. This codes for CASSLQPEAFF.